The T cell receptor beta chain described here comes from a study of tumor-infiltrating lymphocytes in localized non-small cell lung cancer. Study observations and caveats: Recurrence-free survival showed no association with tumor T-cell fraction.

About this clone itself: Its antigen is not identified.

Only in-frame clones appear in the TCRdb table, and some are missing; sequencing was by immunoSEQ multiplex PCR. The repertoire holds 9,500 to 15,000 clones, with 78% as singletons. J lost 0 bases, V lost 1 base, and 5 bases had no gene match. Germline V CDR1 and CDR2: LGHNA, YSLEER. The CDR3 extends over 17 amino acids. The sample consisted of lung tumor tissue. V usage is TRBV4-3 and J usage is TRBJ2-2; 7 bases line up with TRBD1. This clonotype was obtained from a human donor with non-small cell lung cancer. The CDR3 DNA reads as TGCGCCAGCAGCCAAGTGGGTAGGGGGCCGAACACCGGGGAGCTGTTTTTT. This codes for CASSQVGRGPNTGELFF.